A single sample is the source of the 4 T cell receptor beta chains below, sequenced in a study of shared clonotypes between healthy human individuals. Profiling relied on immunoSEQ multiplex PCR, and the TCRdb table lists in-frame clones only, not all of them. The data hold 1.4 million to 1.5 million clones, with around 97% observed a single time. Sequenced material: naive CD4+ T cells sorted from blood. Subset indicated: CD45RA+ positively selected. Every receptor here comes from a man under 40 in good health.

V gene TRBV28 combines with J gene TRBJ2-7; the D gene is possibly TRBD2 (6 bases). The V gene's germline CDR1 is MDHEN and CDR2 SYDVKM. This CDR3 has 15 amino acids. Trimming removed 3 bases from V and 7 bases from J, with 19 bases in between. CDR3 loop: CASSFLTGGSYEQYF. CDR3 sequence (DNA): TGTGCCAGCAGTTTCTTAACCGGGGGTTCGTATGAGCAGTACTTC.

This sequence joins TRBV19 and TRBJ1-4; TRBD1 agrees at 7 bases. The junction had 9 bases not matched to a gene; V was cut back by 4 bases and J by 7 bases. The V gene's germline CDR1 is LNHDA and CDR2 SQIVND (reference sequence). The CDR3 is 15 residues long. The CDR3 sequence is CASSKTGARGEKLFF. CDR3 nucleotides: TGTGCCAGTAGTAAAACAGGGGCCAGGGGTGAAAAACTGTTTTTT.

CDR3 loop: CAWSPGTPDTQYF. The DNA of the CDR3 is TGTGCCTGGAGTCCTGGGACACCAGATACGCAGTATTTT. The chain recombines TRBV30 with TRBJ2-3, with D maybe TRBD1 (6 bases). V lost 2 bases and J lost 4, with 10 bases in between. CDR3 length equals 13 residues. CDR1 is GTSNPN and CDR2 is SVGIG in the germline V gene (reference sequence).

The rearrangement uses TRBV28 and TRBJ1-4, with D possibly TRBD1 on 5 matching bases. The CDR3 has 15 amino acids. Germline lookup yields CDR1 MDHEN and CDR2 SYDVKM. The ends were cut back, 6 bases at V and 0 bases at J, with 11 bases in the middle. CDR3 loop: CASRGDGTTNEKLFF. In nucleotides, the CDR3 is TGTGCCAGCAGGGGGGACGGAACAACTAATGAAAAACTGTTTTTT.